A single sample gave rise to the 23 T cell receptor beta chains below, sequenced in a study of cytomegalovirus exposure and HLA in healthy donors. The PCR employed 60 Vbeta primers together with 13 Jbeta primers. Clones were read by immunoSEQ multiplex PCR, and TCRdb kept only the in-frame ones, dropping some. In the table there are approximately 140,000 clones, 60% to 85% of which are singletons. The sequencing input was PBMCs. These receptors were obtained from a man aged 50-59 years in good health and CMV-seropositive.

This clone is a singleton in its sample. The chain carries TRBV27 and TRBJ2-7, with a possible D match to TRBD1 (5 bases). V was clipped by 2 bases and J by 5 bases, with 13 bases between them. This CDR3 is 14 amino acids long. Per the germline V gene, CDR1 is MNHEY and CDR2 is SMNVEV (reference sequence). CDR3 coding DNA: TGTGCCAGCAGTTTAAGGGCAGGGTACCACGAGCAGTACTTC. Translated: CASSLRAGYHEQYF.

This chain connects TRBV5-4 to TRBJ2-7, with 12 bases lining up with TRBD2. V lost 4 bases, J lost 4 bases, and 6 bases stayed unmatched. CDR3 length: 15 residues. Germline-derived CDR1 and CDR2 are SGHNT and YYREEE (reference sequence). CDR3 amino acids: CASSPGLAGLYEQYF. The CDR3 DNA reads TGTGCCAGCAGCCCGGGACTAGCGGGTTTATACGAGCAGTACTTC.

This rearrangement joins TRBV2 to TRBJ2-7, with 10 bases fitting TRBD2. This CDR3 is built from 14 residues. CDR1 and CDR2 from the germline V gene are SNHLY and FYNNEI. After removal of 6 bases from V and 4 bases from J, the junction contained 6 bases not matched to a gene. CDR3 loop: CASRTSSGRYEQYF. CDR3 DNA: TGTGCCAGCAGGACGTCTAGCGGGAGATACGAGCAGTACTTC.

V gene TRBV21-1 combines with J gene TRBJ2-4; the DNA was not used to check the table's D call, TRBD2. TRBV21-1 is a recognized pseudogene. The CDR3 has 17 amino acids. CDR3 in amino acids: CASSKVAGRLAKNIQYF. CDR3 nucleotides: TGTGCCAGCAGCAAAGTAGCGGGGCGGCTAGCCAAAAACATTCAGTACTTC.

This chain connects TRBV7-2 to TRBJ2-3, with 8 bases identical to TRBD2. V shed 5 bases and J 6 bases; nucleotides not matched to a gene: 10. The CDR3 is 15 residues long. Germline CDR1 is SGHTA and CDR2 is FQGNSA. The CDR3 region has the DNA TGTGCCAGCAGCATAGGGCTAGCGGGCGGGGATACGCAGTATTTT. It codes for CASSIGLAGGDTQYF.

This clone was detected a few times. CDR3 sequence: CAWSLGGVGGELFF. The CDR3 DNA follows: TGTGCCTGGAGTCTCGGCGGGGTCGGCGGGGAGCTGTTTTTT. The chain recombines TRBV30 with TRBJ2-2, with TRBD2 as a possible D gene (6 bases). The germline V and J ends were trimmed by 2 bases and 7 bases, with 14 bases remaining between them. This CDR3 is 14 amino acids long. The germline gives CDR1 GTSNPN, CDR2 SVGIG (reference sequence).

This clone was seen more than once but under ten times. The gene calls are TRBV2 and TRBJ1-1; 9 bases are shared with TRBD1. Germline CDR1 reads SNHLY; CDR2 reads FYNNEI. The V segment lost 7 bases and the J segment 4 bases; nucleotides outside the gene matches: 7. The CDR3 runs to 14 residues. CDR3: CASKSTGGVTEAFF. DNA for the CDR3: TGTGCCAGCAAATCGACAGGGGGAGTCACTGAAGCTTTCTTT. Full variable domain (rest looked up from reference TRBV2 and TRBJ1-1): EPEVTQTPSHQVTQMGQEVILRCVPISNHLYFYWYRQILGQKVEFLVSFYNNEISEKSEIFDDQFSVERPDGSNFTLKIRSTKLEDSAMYFCASKSTGGVTEAFFGQGTRLTVV.

In this sample, this clone turned up a few times. The chain employs TRBV7-2 and TRBJ2-7; 12 bases agree with TRBD2. The germline gives CDR1 SGHTA, CDR2 FQGNSA. V gave up 5 bases and J gave up 0 bases; unmatched junction bases: 8. This CDR3 has 17 amino acids. The CDR3 region has the DNA TGTGCCAGCAGCCTTAGACTAGCGGGAGACCCCTCCTACGAGCAGTACTTC. Protein product: CASSLRLAGDPSYEQYF.

The chain employs TRBV15 and TRBJ2-5; TRBD1 matches 8 bases. Trimming at V came to 5 bases and at J to 6 bases, leaving 11 bases not matched to a gene. CDR1 is LNHNV and CDR2 is YYDKDF in the germline V gene (reference sequence). CDR3 length: 15 amino acids. The chain's CDR3 is CATSDRQGSKQTQYF. The DNA for the CDR3 is TGTGCCACCAGCGACCGACAGGGGTCGAAACAGACCCAGTACTTC.

The rearrangement links TRBV7-2 to TRBJ2-5, with 8 bases fitting TRBD2. With V trimmed by 5 bases and J by 2 bases, 7 bases remained unmatched. This CDR3 has 15 amino acids. CDR1 and CDR2 (germline): SGHTA, FQGNSA. CDR3: CASSNSGGGQETQYF. CDR3 nucleotide sequence: TGTGCCAGCAGCAATAGTGGCGGGGGGCAAGAGACCCAGTACTTC.

The chain has TRBV5-1 and TRBJ2-6; tentative D call: TRBD1 (6 bases). The CDR3 runs to 16 residues. The V end was cut by 5 bases, the J end by 0 bases, with 12 bases between. Germline V gene lookup returns CDR1 SGHRS and CDR2 YFSETQ. The chain's CDR3 is CASSNTGSSGANVLTF. The DNA for the CDR3 is TGCGCCAGCAGTAATACAGGGAGCTCTGGGGCCAACGTCCTGACTTTC. Combining the CDR3 with reference TRBV5-1 and TRBJ2-6 gives the whole variable domain KAGVTQTPRYLIKTRGQQVTLSCSPISGHRSVSWYQQTPGQGLQFLFEYFSETQRNKGNFPGRFSGRQFSNSRSEMNVSTLELGDSALYLCASSNTGSSGANVLTFGAGSRLTVL.

This chain uses TRBV27 with TRBJ2-5, with D possibly matching TRBD1 (6 bases). Matching the DNA end better, TRBJ2-7 makes the J call doubtful. Germline V CDR1 and CDR2: MNHEY, SMNVEV (reference sequence). The CDR3 runs to 14 residues. CDR3 nucleotides: TGTGCCAGCAGCCTAACTAGGGGGTCCCACGAGCAGTACTTC. This translates into CASSLTRGSHEQYF.

The V and J genes are TRBV6-1 and TRBJ2-2, with TRBD1 matching 8 bases. After removal of 6 bases from V and 4 bases from J, the junction contained 7 bases not matched to a gene. CDR3 length: 15 residues. The germline V gene has CDR1 MNHNS and CDR2 SASEGT. This CDR3 is CASRAWTGSTGELFF. CDR3 nucleotides: TGTGCCAGCAGAGCCTGGACAGGGTCCACCGGGGAGCTGTTTTTT.

V usage is TRBV27 and J usage is TRBJ1-1; D unclear. This CDR3 region has 13 residues. Germline loops: CDR1 MNHEY, CDR2 SMNVEV (reference sequence). V lost 6 bases, J lost 4 bases, and 12 bases lay in between. The CDR3 loop reads CASSRVPSTEAFF. In nucleotides, the CDR3 is TGTGCCAGCAGCCGGGTCCCAAGCACTGAAGCTTTCTTT.

This sequence joins TRBV7-9 and TRBJ1-1; D is possibly TRBD1 (5 bases). CDR1 and CDR2 (germline): SEHNR, FQNEAQ (reference sequence). This CDR3 is built from 14 residues. Trimming removed 6 bases from V and 4 bases from J, with 15 bases in between. The CDR3 here is CASRPPGGVTEAFF. In DNA, the CDR3 is TGTGCCAGCAGACCCCCCGGGGGGGTCACTGAAGCTTTCTTT.

This clone appeared a single time. The chain has TRBV30 and TRBJ2-7; TRBD2 agrees at 7 bases. This CDR3 has 12 residues. Germline-derived CDR1 and CDR2 are GTSNPN and SVGIG (reference sequence). Losses at the gene ends were 2 bases for V and 4 bases for J; bases not matched to a gene: 2. For the CDR3, the DNA is TGTGCCTGGAGTACTAGCGCGTACGAGCAGTACTTC. Translating it yields CAWSTSAYEQYF.

V gene TRBV5-5 combines with J gene TRBJ1-4; TRBD1 aligns across 7 bases. V lost 4 bases and J lost 2; bases outside the gene matches: 5. Germline V lookup: CDR1 SGHKS, CDR2 YYEKEE (reference sequence). CDR3 length: 15 amino acids. CDR3 amino acids: CASSRDSLTNEKLFF. The CDR3 DNA sequence: TGTGCCAGCAGCAGGGACAGCCTCACTAATGAAAAACTGTTTTTT.

The rearrangement links TRBV6-5 to TRBJ1-2; D not resolved. This CDR3 is 13 amino acids long. Deletions cut 6 bases from V and 8 bases from J, with 16 bases between. Germline V CDR1 and CDR2: MNHEY, SVGAGI. The DNA of the CDR3 is TGTGCCAGCAGAGCCGAGCCTACGGGGGGCTACACCTTC. Its translation: CASRAEPTGGYTF.

The CDR3 DNA reads TGTGCCTTCACCTCGGGGGGCTTCTATGGCTACACCTTC. The encoded protein is CAFTSGGFYGYTF. The chain combines TRBV30 with TRBJ1-2; a weak D match, TRBD1 (6 bases). The CDR3 runs to 13 residues. Germline V gene sequence: CDR1 GTSNPN, CDR2 SVGIG (reference sequence). The V gene lost 7 bases and the J gene lost 4 bases, with 16 bases spanning the gap.

The gene calls are TRBV19 and TRBJ1-5; possibly TRBD1 for D (5 bases). The CDR3 is made up of 16 amino acids. Germline CDR1 LNHDA, CDR2 SQIVND (reference sequence). The V gene lost 1 base and the J gene lost 4 bases, with 14 bases spanning the gap. CDR3 region: CASSIGWVGGNQPQHF. The CDR3 DNA sequence: TGTGCCAGTAGTATAGGATGGGTGGGGGGAAATCAGCCCCAGCATTTT.

The chain joins TRBV9 to TRBJ2-5; TRBD2 might be the D (6 bases). Germline CDR1 reads SGDLS; CDR2 reads YYNGEE. V was trimmed by 0 bases and J by 2 bases, leaving 14 bases between them. This CDR3 region has 16 residues. DNA for the CDR3: TGTGCCAGCAGCGTAGCTGAGTCTAGCGCGCAAGAGACCCAGTACTTC. Its translation: CASSVAESSAQETQYF.

The chain employs TRBV27 and TRBJ2-1; TRBD1 matches 11 bases. Germline loops: CDR1 MNHEY, CDR2 SMNVEV (reference sequence). The CDR3 extends over 15 amino acids. Trimming at V came to 5 bases and at J to 6 bases, leaving 6 bases not matched to a gene. For the CDR3, the DNA is TGTGCCAGCAGTCGAGGGACAGGGGGGAGCAATGAGCAGTTCTTC. This gives the protein CASSRGTGGSNEQFF.

The V gene is TRBV25-1, the J gene TRBJ1-2; D not resolved. CDR1 is MGHDK, CDR2 SYGVNS, per germline. Trimming left V 1 base short and J 2 bases short, with 5 bases between. The CDR3 is made up of 13 amino acids. This CDR3 reads CASSELVNYGYTF. CDR3 in DNA: TGTGCCAGCAGTGAATTAGTGAACTATGGCTACACCTTC.